This T cell receptor beta chain was sequenced during a study of T-cell memory formation after mild COVID-19 (dated by TCRdb to about 2021). In the study overall: TCR sequence clusters from the two donors were largely donor specific. In a couple of donors, T-cell clones that expanded and contracted after mild COVID-19 were tracked by sequencing TCRalpha and TCRbeta repertoires over time. Two young, previously healthy adult volunteers made up the cohort, one male and one female. Paper-wide results and their limitations: Clones contracting from day 15 to 85 had balanced CD4/CD8 phenotypes, while a second wave expanding from day 15 to 37 was biased towards CD4+. Contracting CD4+ clones turned up mainly in the CM and EM memory subsets, whereas EMRA was where CD8+ clones were enriched. The study included only a couple of mild cases, and larger cohorts that include severe cases with pre-infection samples were judged to be necessary. Whether the second-wave clones peaking on day 37 were SARS-CoV-2 specific was not confirmed. The detection of some responding clones in pre-infection memory suggests that pre-existing cross-reactive memory T cells joined the SARS-CoV-2 response.

This clonotype was seen a handful of times. Its antigen specificity is not known. It has no much larger one-base neighbor in the sample; base qualities were not kept. The reads were generated on an Illumina NovaSeq 6000. Using 5'RACE with constant-segment primers, TCRalpha and TCRbeta cDNA libraries were constructed, with sample barcodes and unique molecular identifiers added in the process. RNA was extracted from every sample with Trizol reagent. Library amplification was performed in two PCR steps, and a second sample barcode and Illumina TruSeq adapters were introduced in the second step. Sequencing of libraries was performed on an Illumina NovaSeq with 2 x 150 bp paired-end reads. For the original study's pipeline: The reads were demultiplexed and collapsed into UMI-guided consensus sequences using migec v1.2.7. Using mixcr v2.1.11, the UMI consensuses were aligned to TRA and TRB V and J templates and assembled into clonotypes. A clonotype was counted as expanded or contracted only if both edgeR and NoisET called the change significant, with noise models trained on biological replicates. For edgeR calls, the thresholds were a false discovery rate-adjusted p below 0.01 and a log2 fold-change of 1. PCA with hierarchical clustering of max-normalized trajectories of the 1000 most abundant clonotypes was used as exploratory dynamics analysis. The CD4 or CD8 phenotype of responding clones was assigned using the separately sequenced CD4+ and CD8+ repertoires. TCRdb itself trimmed the public reads at Q25 with fastp, ran MiXCR and retained productive beta chains. Rows are combined by CDR3 protein, so each entry shows the most common genes and DNA. TCRdb, not the original authors, processed these V and J calls. For this sample there are hundreds of thousands of distinct CDR3 sequences; more than 15% appear just once. The leading ten clones occupy more than 10% of the sample.

Ficoll-Paque density gradient centrifugation was used to isolate PBMCs. Sequenced input: PBMCs or a T cell subset sorted from them (not recorded which). The clonotype comes from an adult woman who had mild COVID-19 (a few samples of this study predate the infection). The sample titles of this study are shuffled in the database, so cell type and time point are left out; the donor was told from shared clones.

The nucleotide sequence reads as follows: TGTGCCATCAGGCCCCGGGACAGGGCTAACTATGGCTACACCTTC. This gives the protein CAIRPRDRANYGYTF. This sequence uses TRBV10-3 and TRBJ1-2; 9 central bases correspond to TRBD1. Compared with germline, V lacks 6 bases and J lacks 0 bases; bases without a gene match: 5. Counted from cysteine to phenylalanine, this CDR3 has 15 amino acids. The retained sequence is limited to the CDR3, 45 bases, with the frame set at the first base. As encoded in the germline V gene, CDR1 is ENHRY while CDR2 is SYGVKD.